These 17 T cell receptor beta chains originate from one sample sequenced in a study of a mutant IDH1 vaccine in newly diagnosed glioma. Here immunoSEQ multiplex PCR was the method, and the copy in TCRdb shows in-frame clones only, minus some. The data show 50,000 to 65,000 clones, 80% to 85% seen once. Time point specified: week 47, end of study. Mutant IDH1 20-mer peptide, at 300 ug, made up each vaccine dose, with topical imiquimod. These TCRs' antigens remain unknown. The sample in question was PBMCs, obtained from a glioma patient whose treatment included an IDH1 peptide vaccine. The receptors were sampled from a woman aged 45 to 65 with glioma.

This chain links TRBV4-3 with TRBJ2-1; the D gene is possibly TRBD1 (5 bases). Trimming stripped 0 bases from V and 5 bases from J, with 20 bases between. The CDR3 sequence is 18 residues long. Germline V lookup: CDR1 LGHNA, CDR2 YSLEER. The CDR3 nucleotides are TGCGCCAGCAGCCAAGATCTTGGAAAGACAGCGCCCAACAATGAGCAGTTCTTC. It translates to CASSQDLGKTAPNNEQFF.

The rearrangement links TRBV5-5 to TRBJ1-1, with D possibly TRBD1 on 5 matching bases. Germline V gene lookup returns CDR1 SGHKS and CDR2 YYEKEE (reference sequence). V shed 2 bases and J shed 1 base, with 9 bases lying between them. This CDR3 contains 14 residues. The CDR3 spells CASSFGTGNTEAFF. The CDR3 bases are TGTGCCAGCAGCTTCGGGACGGGGAACACTGAAGCTTTCTTT.

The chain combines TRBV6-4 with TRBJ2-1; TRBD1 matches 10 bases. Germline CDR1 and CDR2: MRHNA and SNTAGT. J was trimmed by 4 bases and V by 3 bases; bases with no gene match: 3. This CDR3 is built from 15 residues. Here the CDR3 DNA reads TGTGCCAGCAGTGAAGGACAGGGGGGATACAATGAGCAGTTCTTC. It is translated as CASSEGQGGYNEQFF.

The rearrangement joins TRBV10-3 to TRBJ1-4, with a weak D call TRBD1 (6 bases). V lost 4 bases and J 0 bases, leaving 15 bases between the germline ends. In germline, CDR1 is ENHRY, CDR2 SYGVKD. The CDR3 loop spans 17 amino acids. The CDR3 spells CAISAGQGKATNEKLFF. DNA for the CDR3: TGTGCCATCAGTGCGGGACAAGGAAAGGCAACTAATGAAAAACTGTTTTTT.

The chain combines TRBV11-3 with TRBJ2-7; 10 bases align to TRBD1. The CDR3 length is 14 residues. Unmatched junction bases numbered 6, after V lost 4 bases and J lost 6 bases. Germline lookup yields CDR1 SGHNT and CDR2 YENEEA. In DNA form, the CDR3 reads TGTGCCAGCAGCTCCGGACAGGGGGACGGCGAGCAGTACTTC. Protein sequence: CASSSGQGDGEQYF.

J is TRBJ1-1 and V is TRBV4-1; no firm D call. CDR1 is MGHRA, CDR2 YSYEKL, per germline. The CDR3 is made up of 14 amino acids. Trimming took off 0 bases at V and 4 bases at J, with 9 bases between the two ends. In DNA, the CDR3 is TGCGCCAGCAGCCAAGATAGTCGAGGCACTGAAGCTTTCTTT. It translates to CASSQDSRGTEAFF.

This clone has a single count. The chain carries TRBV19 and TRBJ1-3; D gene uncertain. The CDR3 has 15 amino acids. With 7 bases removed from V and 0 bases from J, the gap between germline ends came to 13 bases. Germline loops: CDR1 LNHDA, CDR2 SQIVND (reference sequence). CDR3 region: CASKPRPRSGNTIYF. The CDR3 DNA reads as TGTGCCAGTAAGCCCAGGCCCCGCTCTGGAAACACCATATATTTT. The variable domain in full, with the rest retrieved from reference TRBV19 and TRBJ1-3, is DGGITQSPKYLFRKEGQNVTLSCEQNLNHDAMYWYRQDPGQGLRLIYYSQIVNDFQKGDIAEGYSVSREKKESFPLTVTSAQKNPTAFYLCASKPRPRSGNTIYFGEGSWLTVV.

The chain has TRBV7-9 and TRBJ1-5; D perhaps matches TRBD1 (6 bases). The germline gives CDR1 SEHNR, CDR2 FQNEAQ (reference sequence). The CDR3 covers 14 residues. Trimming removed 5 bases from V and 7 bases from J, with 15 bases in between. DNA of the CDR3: TGTGCCAGCAGCCTGGGGGGGCTCAACCAGCCCCAGCATTTT. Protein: CASSLGGLNQPQHF.

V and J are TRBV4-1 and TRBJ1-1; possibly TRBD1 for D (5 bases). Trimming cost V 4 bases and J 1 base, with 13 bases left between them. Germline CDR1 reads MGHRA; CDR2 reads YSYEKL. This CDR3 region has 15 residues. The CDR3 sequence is CASSPGDRTNTEAFF. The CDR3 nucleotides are TGCGCCAGCAGCCCCGGCGACAGAACGAACACTGAAGCTTTCTTT.

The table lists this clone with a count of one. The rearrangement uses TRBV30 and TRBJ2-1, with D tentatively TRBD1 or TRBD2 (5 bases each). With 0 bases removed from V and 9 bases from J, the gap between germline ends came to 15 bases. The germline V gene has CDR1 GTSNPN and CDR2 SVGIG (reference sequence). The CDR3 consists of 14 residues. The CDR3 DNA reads TGTGCCTGGAGTGTACCGTTGGAAGGGACTGAGCAGTTCTTC. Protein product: CAWSVPLEGTEQFF.

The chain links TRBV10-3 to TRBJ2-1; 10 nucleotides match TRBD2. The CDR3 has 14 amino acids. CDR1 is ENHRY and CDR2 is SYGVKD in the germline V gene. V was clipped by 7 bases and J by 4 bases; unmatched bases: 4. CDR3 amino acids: CAIKGLAEYNEQFF. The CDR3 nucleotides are TGTGCCATCAAAGGACTAGCGGAGTACAATGAGCAGTTCTTC.

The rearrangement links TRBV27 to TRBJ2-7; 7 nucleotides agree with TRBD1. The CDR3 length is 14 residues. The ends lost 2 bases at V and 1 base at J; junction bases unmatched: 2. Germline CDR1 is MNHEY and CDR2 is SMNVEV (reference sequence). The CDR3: CASSLSRGSYEQYF. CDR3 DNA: TGTGCCAGCAGTTTAAGCAGGGGGTCCTACGAGCAGTACTTC.

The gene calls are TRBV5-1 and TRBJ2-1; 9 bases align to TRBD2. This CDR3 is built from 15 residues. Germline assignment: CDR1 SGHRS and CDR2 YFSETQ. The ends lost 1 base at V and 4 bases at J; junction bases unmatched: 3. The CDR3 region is CASSLSGGTYNEQFF. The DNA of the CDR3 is TGCGCCAGCAGCTTGAGCGGGGGGACTTACAATGAGCAGTTCTTC.

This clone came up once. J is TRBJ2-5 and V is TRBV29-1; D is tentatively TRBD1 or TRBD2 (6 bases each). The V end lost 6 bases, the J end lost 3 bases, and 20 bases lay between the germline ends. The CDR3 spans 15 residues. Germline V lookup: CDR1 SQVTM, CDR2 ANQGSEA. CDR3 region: CSVGGGQGPEETQYF. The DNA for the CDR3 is TGCAGCGTCGGGGGCGGGCAGGGGCCCGAAGAGACCCAGTACTTC.

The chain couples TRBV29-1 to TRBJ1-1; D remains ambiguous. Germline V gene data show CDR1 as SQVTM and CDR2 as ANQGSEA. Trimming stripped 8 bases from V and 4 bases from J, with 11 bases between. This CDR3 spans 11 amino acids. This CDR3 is CSPRVGTEAFF. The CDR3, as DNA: TGCAGCCCCCGCGTAGGCACTGAAGCTTTCTTT.

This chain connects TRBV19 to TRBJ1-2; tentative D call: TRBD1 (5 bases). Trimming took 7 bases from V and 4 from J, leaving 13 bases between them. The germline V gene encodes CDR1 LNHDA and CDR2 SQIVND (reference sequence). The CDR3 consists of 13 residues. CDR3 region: CASITPGGYGYTF. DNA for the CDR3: TGTGCCAGTATCACCCCCGGGGGCTATGGCTACACCTTC.

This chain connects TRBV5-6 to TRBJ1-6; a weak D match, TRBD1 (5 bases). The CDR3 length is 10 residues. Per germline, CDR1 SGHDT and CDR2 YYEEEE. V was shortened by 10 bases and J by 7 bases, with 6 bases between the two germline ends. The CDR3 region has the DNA TGTGCCGGGACCAATTCACCCCTCCACTTT. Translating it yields CAGTNSPLHF.